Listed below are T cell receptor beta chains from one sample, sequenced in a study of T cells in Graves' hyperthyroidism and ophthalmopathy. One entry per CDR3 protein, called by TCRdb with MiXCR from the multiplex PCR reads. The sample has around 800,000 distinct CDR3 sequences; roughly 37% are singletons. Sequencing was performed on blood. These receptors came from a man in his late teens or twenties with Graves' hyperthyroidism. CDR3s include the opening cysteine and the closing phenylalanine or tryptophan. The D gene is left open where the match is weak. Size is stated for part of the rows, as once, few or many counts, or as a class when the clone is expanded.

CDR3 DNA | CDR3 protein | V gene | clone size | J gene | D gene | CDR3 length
TGTGCCAGCAGTCCCCGGGGACAGGGGAACTATGGCTACACCTTC | CASSPRGQGNYGYTF | TRBV12-3/TRBV12-4 | many | TRBJ1-2 | TRBD1 | 15
TGTGCCAGTAGTATAAGTAGGACCGCGACCTACGAGCAGTACTTC | CASSISRTATYEQYF | TRBV19 | few | TRBJ2-7 | NA | 15
TGCAGCGTTGAAAAGGGGGGGGCCGAAGGAAGGTATCGGGGGAATACTGAAGCTTTCTTT | CSVEKGGAEGRYRGNTEAFF | TRBV29-1 | few | TRBJ1-1 | NA | 20
TGTGCCAGCAGCCAGACCTCTAACACCGGGGAGCTGTTTTTT | CASSQTSNTGELFF | TRBV7-2 | many | TRBJ2-2 | NA | 14
TGCAGTGCTAGAGATGGGACTAGCGGGAGTAACGAGCAGTACTTC | CSARDGTSGSNEQYF | TRBV20-1 | NA | TRBJ2-7 | TRBD2 | 15
TGTGCCAGCAGTGACATTCAGGGACGCACAGATACGCAGTATTTT | CASSDIQGRTDTQYF | TRBV25-1 | few | TRBJ2-3 | NA | 15
TGCGCCAGCAGCCAGGAACTATCACAGGGTAACGAGCAGTACTTC | CASSQELSQGNEQYF | TRBV4-1 | many | TRBJ2-7 | NA | 15
TGTGCCACCCCACTAGCGGGAGCAGCCTACGAGCAGTACTTC | CATPLAGAAYEQYF | TRBV10-3 | NA | TRBJ2-7 | TRBD2 | 14
TGTGCCAGCAGCCCTTCAGGGACATACAACACCGGGGAGCTGTTTTTT | CASSPSGTYNTGELFF | TRBV5-6 | NA | TRBJ2-2 | NA | 16
TGTGCCAGTAGGAACGCCGGGGAGCTGTTTTTT | CASRNAGELFF | TRBV19 | NA | TRBJ2-2 | NA | 11
TGTGCCAGCAGCTTGCCAGGTGAAGAAAAACTGTTTTTT | CASSLPGEEKLFF | TRBV5-8 | many | TRBJ1-4 | NA | 13
TGCGCCAGCAGCCGAGCGGGGAGCCAGGAGGGTCAGCCCCAGCATTTT | CASSRAGSQEGQPQHF | TRBV4-3 | NA | TRBJ1-5 | NA | 16
TGTGCCAGCAGCCTCTCAGGGACAGGTGGTTCGGGAGCTTTCTTT | CASSLSGTGGSGAFF | TRBV7-9 | NA | TRBJ1-1 | TRBD1 | 15
TGTGCCAGCAGTTACTCTTATGGGGCCAACGTCCTGACTTTC | CASSYSYGANVLTF | TRBV6-5 | NA | TRBJ2-6 | NA | 14
TGTGCCAGCAGTTTAGAGACAGCTTTTCAGCCCCAGCATTTT | CASSLETAFQPQHF | TRBV12-3/TRBV12-4 | NA | TRBJ1-5 | NA | 14
TGCAGCGTTGGGACAGGAGCTAGCGGGAGCCTGAACACCGGGGAGCTGTTTTTT | CSVGTGASGSLNTGELFF | TRBV29-1 | NA | TRBJ2-2 | TRBD2 | 18
TGCAGTGCGAGGGGGGCCAACAACCCCTACGAGCAGTACTTC | CSARGANNPYEQYF | TRBV20-1 | few | TRBJ2-7 | NA | 14
TGCGCCAGCAGCCAGGTTACAGGGGTGGCCTATGGCTACACCTTC | CASSQVTGVAYGYTF | TRBV7-2 | once | TRBJ1-2 | TRBD1 | 15
TGTGCCATCAATAAGGGGGGGCACTCCTACGAGCAGTACTTC | CAINKGGHSYEQYF | TRBV10-3 | many | TRBJ2-7 | NA | 14
TGCAGCGTTGGGAGGGGGGAGGAGACCCAGTACTTC | CSVGRGEETQYF | TRBV29-1 | many | TRBJ2-5 | NA | 12
TGTGCCAGTAGTACCGTAACAGGGGGATTTCGCGAGCAGTACTTC | CASSTVTGGFREQYF | TRBV19 | NA | TRBJ2-7 | TRBD1 | 15
TGTGCCAGCAAAGGGGATCACGAGACCCAGTACTTC | CASKGDHETQYF | TRBV2 | many | TRBJ2-5 | NA | 12